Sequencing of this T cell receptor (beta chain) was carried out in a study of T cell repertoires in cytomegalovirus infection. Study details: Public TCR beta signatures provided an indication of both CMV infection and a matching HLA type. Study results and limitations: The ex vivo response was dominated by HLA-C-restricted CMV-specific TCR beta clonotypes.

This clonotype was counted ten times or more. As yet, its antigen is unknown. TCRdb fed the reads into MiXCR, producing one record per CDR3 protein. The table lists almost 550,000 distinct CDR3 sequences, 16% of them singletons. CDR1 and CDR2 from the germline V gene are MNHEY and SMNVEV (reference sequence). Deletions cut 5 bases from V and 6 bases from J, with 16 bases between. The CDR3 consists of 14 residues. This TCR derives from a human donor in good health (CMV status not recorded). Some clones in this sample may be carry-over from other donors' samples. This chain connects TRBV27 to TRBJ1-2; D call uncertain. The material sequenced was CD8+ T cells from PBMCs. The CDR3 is CASSELGSSHGYTF. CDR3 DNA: TGTGCCAGCAGTGAACTAGGATCTTCACATGGCTACACCTTC.